The entry below gives a single TCR beta chain sequence along with its context. The length of the CDR3 is 18 residues. J lost 1 base, V lost 8 bases, and 12 bases had no gene match. From germline, CDR1 is WSHSY and CDR2 SAAADI. This sample was included in a study of blood T cell repertoires in COVID-19. Some clones are missing from TCRdb's copy, which holds only in-frame ones; the method was immunoSEQ multiplex PCR. The repertoire holds roughly 190,000 clones, with 65% to 90% as singletons. Specimen: PBMCs or T cells enriched from blood (not recorded which). V is TRBV10-2 and J is TRBJ2-2; TRBD2 aligns across 11 bases. The receptor was derived from a woman aged 60 to 75 with acute COVID-19. The CDR3 bases are TGCGCCAGCTACCTCCGTAATCTAGCGGGGGGGAACACCGGGGAGCTGTTTTTT. It is translated as CASYLRNLAGGNTGELFF.